These 19 T cell receptor beta chains came from one sample sequenced in a study of blood T cells in healthy people across ages. Sample-barcoded 5' priming and a J-beta primer mix drove a second PCR of roughly 6 to 12 cycles. TCRdb re-derived calls from the 5' RACE reads in MiXCR, one entry per CDR3 protein. This table holds hundreds of thousands of distinct CDR3 sequences, roughly 48% found once. The specimen was blood. The origin of the receptors is a man younger than 40 in good health.

The rearrangement uses TRBV20-1 and TRBJ2-1; D uncertain. Trimming left V 3 bases short and J 2 bases short, with 2 bases between. This CDR3 has 11 amino acids. The germline gives CDR1 DFQATT, CDR2 SNEGSKA (reference sequence). The CDR3 spells CSASTYNEQFF. The DNA of the CDR3 is TGCAGTGCTAGTACCTACAATGAGCAGTTCTTC.

The genes are TRBV6-2 or TRBV6-3 and TRBJ2-7; the D is unclear. The V gene's germline CDR1 is MNHEY and CDR2 SVGEGT. The CDR3 has 12 amino acids. The V end lost 5 bases, the J end lost 6 bases, and 11 bases lay between the germline ends. CDR3 in DNA: TGTGCCAGCAGTCACCGTCCCTGCGAGCAGTACTTC. It encodes CASSHRPCEQYF.

In its sample, this clonotype was seen a few times. The genes are TRBV9 and TRBJ2-5, with D perhaps matching TRBD1 (7 bases). The tail of the sequence fits TRBJ2-7 better, so the J call may be wrong. The germline V gene has CDR1 SGDLS and CDR2 YYNGEE. CDR3 length: 16 amino acids. CDR3 nucleotides: TGTGCCAGCAGCGTAGATCAGGGGGGCGCGATCGACGAGCAGTACTTC. Its protein product is CASSVDQGGAIDEQYF.

The V call is TRBV7-9, the J call TRBJ2-3; TRBD2 might be the D (6 bases). The germline CDR1 and CDR2 sequences are SEHNR and FQNEAQ (reference sequence). The CDR3 extends over 15 amino acids. The V end lost 5 bases, the J end lost 3 bases, and 15 bases lay between the germline ends. DNA for the CDR3: TGTGCCAGCAGCCCCGAGGGACTTCTTACAGATACGCAGTATTTT. It encodes CASSPEGLLTDTQYF. The full variable domain, in which reference TRBV7-9 and TRBJ2-3 provide the parts outside the CDR3, is DTGVSQNPRHKITKRGQNVTFRCDPISEHNRLYWYRQTLGQGPEFLTYFQNEAQLEKSRLLSDRFSAERPKGSFSTLEIQRTEQGDSAMYLCASSPEGLLTDTQYFGPGTRLTVL.

Ten or more counts support this clonotype. The chain couples TRBV5-1 to TRBJ2-3; 9 nucleotides align to TRBD1. Germline values: CDR1 SGHRS, CDR2 YFSETQ. The V and J ends lost 4 bases and 3 bases, in that order; junction bases with no gene match: 6. CDR3 length: 15 residues. In nucleotides, the CDR3 is TGCGCCAGCAGCCCCGGGACAGGGTCGACAGATACGCAGTATTTT. This encodes CASSPGTGSTDTQYF.

The chain has TRBV28 and TRBJ1-2, with a weak D call TRBD1 (6 bases). The V and J ends lost 7 bases and 1 base respectively, with 16 bases between them. The V gene's germline CDR1 is MDHEN and CDR2 SYDVKM. CDR3 size: 15 residues. The CDR3 spells CASNRRGDFNYGYTF. The CDR3 DNA follows: TGTGCCAGCAATAGGAGGGGGGATTTTAACTATGGCTACACCTTC.

This clonotype was seen more than once but under ten times. The rearrangement links TRBV20-1 to TRBJ2-5, with D tentatively TRBD2 (6 bases). The ends were cut back, 2 bases at V and 3 bases at J, with 10 bases in the middle. CDR3 size: 13 residues. In germline, CDR1 is DFQATT, CDR2 SNEGSKA (reference sequence). CDR3 nucleotide sequence: TGCAGTGCTAGATTTCCTAGCGAAGAGACCCAGTACTTC. This gives the protein CSARFPSEETQYF.

This chain links TRBV29-1 with TRBJ1-2; the D is unclear. The V end was cut by 4 bases, the J end by 8 bases, with 14 bases between. The CDR3 covers 12 residues. The germline gives CDR1 SQVTM, CDR2 ANQGSEA. This chain's CDR3 is CSVGGLRGGYTF. CDR3 sequence (DNA): TGCAGCGTTGGTGGGCTTAGAGGAGGCTACACCTTC.

Only a few counts were recorded for this clonotype. The rearrangement uses TRBV20-1 and TRBJ2-3; the match to TRBD1 covers 11 bases. The V gene end was trimmed by 6 bases and the J gene end by 2 bases; junction bases not matched to a gene: 10. The germline V gene encodes CDR1 DFQATT and CDR2 SNEGSKA (reference sequence). The CDR3 extends over 16 amino acids. This CDR3 reads CSALRGDRGFTDTQYF. DNA for the CDR3: TGCAGTGCCCTCAGGGGGGACAGGGGGTTCACAGATACGCAGTATTTT.

The chain uses TRBV5-5 and TRBJ2-5; D may be TRBD1 (5 bases). The J call may be in error: the DNA end matches TRBJ2-7 better. The CDR3 totals 15 residues. Germline V CDR1 and CDR2: SGHKS, YYEKEE (reference sequence). This CDR3 reads CASSFVPGPTYEQYF. The DNA for the CDR3 is TGTGCCAGCAGCTTTGTTCCAGGGCCGACCTACGAGCAGTACTTC.

The chain recombines TRBV29-1 with TRBJ2-3; tentatively, D is TRBD1 (5 bases). Germline loops: CDR1 SQVTM, CDR2 ANQGSEA. Trimming cost V 3 bases and J 2 bases, with 9 bases left between them. The CDR3 runs 13 residues. This CDR3 is CSVDAGNTDTQYF. CDR3 bases: TGCAGCGTTGATGCAGGGAACACAGATACGCAGTATTTT.

This clonotype appeared many times. V is TRBV4-1 and J is TRBJ2-5; perhaps TRBD1 as D (6 bases). Trimming pared 2 bases from V and 4 bases from J, leaving 11 bases between. This CDR3 region has 14 residues. CDR1 is MGHRA and CDR2 is YSYEKL in the germline V gene. Here the CDR3 DNA reads TGCGCCAGCAGCCAAAATACAGGGAGAGAGACCCAGTACTTC. Translation: CASSQNTGRETQYF.

This clonotype was detected only a few times. This chain uses TRBV11-1 with TRBJ2-7; D is uncertain. V gave up 5 bases and J gave up 4 bases, with 15 bases separating them. CDR1 and CDR2 (germline): SGHAT, FQDESV (reference sequence). The CDR3 totals 14 residues. In DNA form, the CDR3 reads TGTGCCAGCAGCCAACCAGACCAAAAGTACGAGCAGTACTTC. Its translation is CASSQPDQKYEQYF.

This clonotype was picked up a small number of times. The rearrangement joins TRBV5-6 to TRBJ1-2; D gene unclear. This CDR3 contains 15 residues. CDR1 is SGHDT, CDR2 YYEEEE, per germline. V gave up 0 bases and J gave up 2 bases, with 11 bases separating them. The chain's CDR3 is CASSLGTAQNYGYTF. The CDR3 DNA is TGTGCCAGCAGCTTGGGGACGGCACAGAACTATGGCTACACCTTC.

There are a few counts of this clonotype. The chain links TRBV20-1 to TRBJ2-1; 7 nucleotides line up with TRBD2. The CDR3 runs to 17 residues. Germline V gene data show CDR1 as DFQATT and CDR2 as SNEGSKA (reference sequence). Trimming at V came to 4 bases and at J to 6 bases, leaving 18 bases not matched to a gene. The CDR3 region is CSAKEPSGAGSVNEQFF. For the CDR3, the DNA is TGCAGTGCTAAGGAACCGTCGGGAGCGGGGAGTGTCAATGAGCAGTTCTTC.

The rearrangement joins TRBV7-2 to TRBJ1-5, with D tentatively TRBD1 (6 bases). Germline CDR1 SGHTA, CDR2 FQGNSA. The germline V and J ends were trimmed by 5 bases and 3 bases, with 14 bases remaining between them. CDR3 size: 15 residues. Here the CDR3 DNA reads TGTGCCAGCAGCCGACAGGCATCGTCCAATCAGCCCCAGCATTTT. Translating gives CASSRQASSNQPQHF.

This clonotype came up a few times. At one end, the junction sequence differs from germline, possibly due to a read error. The rearrangement uses TRBV7-9 and TRBJ2-5; 8 bases fit TRBD1. Germline V CDR1 and CDR2: SEHNR, FQNEAQ (reference sequence). This CDR3 is 15 amino acids long. The CDR3, as DNA: TGTGCCGGCAGTTCGACCCGGACAGGGTTAGAGACCCAGTACTTC. Translated, it gives CAGSSTRTGLETQYF. The full variable domain, rest sourced from reference TRBV7-9 and TRBJ2-5, is DTGVSQNPRHKITKRGQNVTFRCDPISEHNRLYWYRQTLGQGPEFLTYFQNEAQLEKSRLLSDRFSAERPKGSFSTLEIQRTEQGDSAMYLCAGSSTRTGLETQYFGPGTRLLVL.

The rearrangement joins TRBV4-1 to TRBJ2-4; 7 bases are shared with TRBD1. The J call is uncertain, as TRBJ2-5 better fits the DNA end. The germline V gene has CDR1 MGHRA and CDR2 YSYEKL. There are 15 residues in the CDR3. The DNA of the CDR3 is TGCGCCAGCAGCCTGGGGGACAGCTCGGGGGAGACCCAGTACTTC. This gives the protein CASSLGDSSGETQYF.

The V and J genes are TRBV7-3 and TRBJ2-5; 10 bases fit TRBD2. J gave up 4 bases and V 4 bases, and 9 bases lay outside the gene matches. Germline values: CDR1 SGHTA, CDR2 FQGTGA. The CDR3 runs 16 residues. The chain's CDR3 is CASSSYSGGRLETQYF. DNA of the CDR3: TGTGCCAGCAGCTCCTATAGCGGGGGGCGTTTAGAGACCCAGTACTTC.